The 16 T cell receptor beta chains in this list originate from one sample, sequenced in a study of T cell responses to AZD1222 COVID-19 vaccine. The table came from immunoSEQ multiplex PCR; TCRdb's copy has only in-frame clones and leaves some out. The sample yields 150,000 to 200,000 clones, around nine tenths seen once. The input for sequencing was peripheral blood, taken 28 days after the second AZD1222 dose. The source of these receptors is an adult who received the AZD1222 COVID-19 vaccine.

CDR3 residues: CASSQESPLPGGGNTIYF. DNA for the CDR3: TGCGCCAGCAGCCAAGAATCCCCCCTACCCGGGGGCGGAAACACCATATATTTT. This chain links TRBV4-3 with TRBJ1-3; D might be TRBD1 (6 bases). Germline V lookup: CDR1 LGHNA, CDR2 YSLEER. Trimming pared 0 bases from V and 4 bases from J, leaving 19 bases between. The CDR3 is made up of 18 amino acids.

This CDR3 reads CASSPGTTYEQYF. CDR3 DNA: TGCGCCAGCAGCCCCGGGACTACCTACGAGCAGTACTTC. The chain combines TRBV4-1 with TRBJ2-7, with TRBD2 matching over 7 bases. The CDR3 length is 13 residues. The V segment lost 4 bases and the J segment 2 bases; nucleotides outside the gene matches: 2. The germline V gene encodes CDR1 MGHRA and CDR2 YSYEKL.

The chain joins TRBV20-1 to TRBJ2-1; D is perhaps TRBD2 (6 bases). CDR1 DFQATT and CDR2 SNEGSKA come from the germline V gene (reference sequence). Trimming stripped 3 bases from V and 13 bases from J, with 13 bases between. The CDR3 is made up of 11 amino acids. CDR3 protein: CSASPGGQQFF. The CDR3 DNA sequence: TGCAGTGCTAGCCCCGGGGGTCAACAGTTCTTC.

This clone was counted between two and nine times. The chain recombines TRBV15 with TRBJ2-7; D possibly corresponds to TRBD1 (7 bases). The germline V and J ends were trimmed by 5 bases and 2 bases, with 16 bases remaining between them. The CDR3 loop spans 15 amino acids. The germline gives CDR1 LNHNV, CDR2 YYDKDF (reference sequence). The CDR3 loop is CATSGGTAQTYEQYF. The CDR3 coding sequence is TGTGCCACCAGCGGGGGGACAGCGCAAACCTACGAGCAGTACTTC.

The chain is built from TRBV11-1 and TRBJ2-7, with D possibly matching TRBD1 (6 bases). V was trimmed by 2 bases and J by 11 bases, leaving 19 bases between them. Germline loops: CDR1 SGHAT, CDR2 FQDESV (reference sequence). The CDR3 runs to 14 residues. The chain's CDR3 is CASSLSDSLSREYF. CDR3 DNA sequence: TGTGCCAGCAGCTTATCGGACAGTTTGTCGAGGGAGTACTTC.

The chain combines TRBV30 with TRBJ1-6; D not resolved. Germline V CDR1 and CDR2: GTSNPN, SVGIG (reference sequence). This CDR3 spans 12 amino acids. The V gene lost 2 bases and the J gene lost 11 bases, with 10 bases spanning the gap. CDR3 nucleotide sequence: TGTGCCTGGAGTCGTGATCGGACACCCCTCCACTTT. This codes for CAWSRDRTPLHF.

This clone was observed a single time. The V call is TRBV6-4, the J call TRBJ1-1; tentatively, D is TRBD1 (6 bases). V lost 2 bases, J lost 4 bases, and 8 bases lay in between. The CDR3 length is 13 residues. Germline V CDR1 and CDR2: MRHNA, SNTAGT. The CDR3, as DNA: TGTGCCAGCAGTGACCAGGGGCCCACTGAAGCTTTCTTT. Its translation: CASSDQGPTEAFF.

The chain recombines TRBV6-5 with TRBJ1-2, with 7 bases aligning to TRBD1. Germline assignment: CDR1 MNHEY and CDR2 SVGAGI. This CDR3 has 15 amino acids. After removal of 10 bases from V and 0 bases from J, the junction contained 11 bases not matched to a gene. The CDR3 nucleotides read TGTGCCACTACAAGACAGGGTGAGGCTAACTATGGCTACACCTTC. It encodes CATTRQGEANYGYTF.

The V gene is TRBV3-1 (or the pseudogene TRBV3-2), the J gene TRBJ2-3, with TRBD2 matching over 10 bases. This CDR3 is 16 amino acids long. V shed 4 bases, J shed 1 base, and the junction held 5 bases outside the gene matches. Germline V gene sequence: CDR1 LGHDT, CDR2 YNNKEL (reference sequence). The CDR3 loop is CASSPDLAGGTDTQYF. CDR3 coding DNA: TGTGCCAGCAGCCCGGACCTAGCGGGGGGCACAGATACGCAGTATTTT.

This chain uses TRBV5-1 with TRBJ2-7; D remains unclear. The CDR3 consists of 13 residues. Looked up from germline, CDR1 is SGHRS and CDR2 is YFSETQ. V lost 2 bases and J lost 6, with 12 bases in between. CDR3: CASSFWVSGEQYF. CDR3 bases: TGCGCCAGCAGCTTTTGGGTATCAGGCGAGCAGTACTTC.

This clone was recorded at least ten times. This sample also contains other DNA sequences that code for the same CDR3. The chain couples TRBV6-5 to TRBJ1-2, with D possibly being TRBD1 (5 bases). Germline CDR1 is MNHEY and CDR2 is SVGAGI. The CDR3 runs 13 residues. V was cut by 2 bases and J by 4 bases, with 8 bases left in between. CDR3 sequence: CASSYVGGYGYTF. In DNA form, the CDR3 reads TGTGCCAGCAGTTACGTCGGGGGCTATGGCTACACCTTC.

The chain joins TRBV7-3 to TRBJ2-1; perhaps TRBD1 as D (5 bases). Deletions cut 0 bases from V and 1 base from J, with 10 bases between. This CDR3 comprises 16 residues. Germline-derived CDR1 and CDR2 are SGHTA and FQGTGA. The chain's CDR3 is CASSLTMTVSYNEQFF. The CDR3 DNA reads TGTGCCAGCAGCTTAACGATGACAGTATCCTACAATGAGCAGTTCTTC.

This clone is a singleton in its sample. The chain recombines TRBV3-1 (or the pseudogene TRBV3-2) with TRBJ1-6; D is uncertain. The CDR3 runs to 14 residues. Germline assignment: CDR1 LGHDT and CDR2 YNNKEL (reference sequence). Trimming pared 3 bases from V and 9 bases from J, leaving 12 bases between. The CDR3 DNA follows: TGTGCCAGCAGCCAGGGCCAGGTGGGTTCACCCCTCCACTTT. Encoded protein: CASSQGQVGSPLHF.

V and J are TRBV27 and TRBJ1-2; D is uncertain. The germline gives CDR1 MNHEY, CDR2 SMNVEV (reference sequence). The V gene lost 6 bases and the J gene lost 4 bases, with 9 bases spanning the gap. This CDR3 region has 12 residues. The CDR3 nucleotides read TGTGCCAGCAGAGGAGGGCCCTATGGCTACACCTTC. Translation gives CASRGGPYGYTF.

The chain has TRBV7-2 and TRBJ1-5, with D unclear. The CDR3 has 13 residues. CDR1 and CDR2 (germline): SGHTA, FQGNSA. Trimming removed 0 bases at V and 6 bases at J, with 6 bases between. CDR3 sequence: CASSLALGQPQHF. The CDR3 region has the DNA TGTGCCAGCAGCTTAGCCCTAGGTCAGCCCCAGCATTTT.

The J gene is TRBJ2-2, the V gene TRBV5-1; D may be TRBD1 (6 bases). Germline assignment: CDR1 SGHRS and CDR2 YFSETQ. This CDR3 spans 15 amino acids. V dropped 3 bases and J dropped 5 bases, with 14 bases sitting between them. CDR3 residues: CASSWSSTGTGELFF. The CDR3 coding sequence is TGCGCCAGCAGCTGGAGTTCTACAGGGACCGGGGAGCTGTTTTTT.